The clone carrying this T cell receptor (beta chain) was seen only once. Antigen specificity is unknown. This entry belongs to a study of cytomegalovirus exposure and HLA in healthy donors. Study at large: The same platform was used for the 130 or so validation repertoires as for the approximately 720 first-cohort repertoires, as reported in a later analysis.

V shed 4 bases, J shed 1 base, and the junction held 10 bases outside the gene matches. The CDR3 is made up of 16 amino acids. CDR1 is SNHLY, CDR2 FYNNEI, per germline. Study observations and caveats: In vitro work confirmed that a few CMV-associated chains recognize CMV antigens. Rarity held for most TCR sequences, but there were some public TCRs that occurred in many donors. Investigators reported 164 TCR beta chains as tied to cytomegalovirus.

Profiling relied on immunoSEQ multiplex PCR, and the TCRdb table lists in-frame clones only, not all of them. The sample records roughly 50,000 clones, around nine tenths being singletons. Material: PBMCs. The TCR originated in a man younger than 35 in good health and CMV-seronegative. V gene TRBV2 combines with J gene TRBJ2-7; 7 nucleotides align to TRBD1. The DNA of the CDR3 is TGTGCCAGCAGTGGCCACCCGACAGGGTTATCCTACGAGCAGTACTTC. Its protein is CASSGHPTGLSYEQYF.